This T cell receptor (beta chain) was captured by sequencing in a study of Graves' ophthalmopathy and Graves' hyperthyroidism. Other autoimmune disease, uncontrolled infection, pregnancy and lactation led to exclusion. As the template, RNA transcripts were used to amplify TCR beta CDR3 regions. Second-round multiplex PCR followed a first-round RT-PCR using HTBI primers. TCRdb fed the multiplex PCR reads into MiXCR, producing one record per CDR3 protein. This table holds around 1,200,000 distinct CDR3 sequences, 35% to 45% found once. This clonotype has just a few counts. At one of its ends the junction is not consistent with the germline gene, which may arise from a read error. The clonotype originates from an adult man with Graves' hyperthyroidism. The specimen sequenced was peripheral blood or thyroid tissue (not recorded which).

The CDR3 DNA reads as TGCGCCAACAGCCAAGATCCGGGCAATTCACCCCTCCACTTT. It codes for CANSQDPGNSPLHF. The rearrangement uses TRBV4-3 and TRBJ1-6; D is unresolved. Germline values: CDR1 LGHNA, CDR2 YSLEER. This CDR3 comprises 14 residues.